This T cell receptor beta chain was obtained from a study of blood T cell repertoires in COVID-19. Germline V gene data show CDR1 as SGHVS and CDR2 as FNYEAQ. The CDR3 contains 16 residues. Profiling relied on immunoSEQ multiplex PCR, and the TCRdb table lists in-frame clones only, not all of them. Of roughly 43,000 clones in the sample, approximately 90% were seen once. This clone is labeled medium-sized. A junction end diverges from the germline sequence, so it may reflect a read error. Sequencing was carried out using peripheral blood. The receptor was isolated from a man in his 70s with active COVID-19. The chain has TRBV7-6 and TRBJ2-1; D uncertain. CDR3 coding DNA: TGTGCCAGCACCTTAAGTACAGAATCTATCTACAATGAGCAGTTCTTC. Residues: CASTLSTESIYNEQFF.